Below, 24 T cell receptor beta chains from the same sample are listed, as sequenced in a study of blood T cell repertoires in COVID-19 (dated by TCRdb to 2018 to 2020). Library construction relied on the immunoSEQ multiplex PCR assay. Not all clones reach the TCRdb copy of this immuneACCESS table, which keeps in-frame sequences only. Checked studies attribute under half of the gap to unresolved V genes and leave the rest unexplained. This sample holds around 57,000 clones; roughly 90% were observed only once. The ten largest clones add up to about 4.2% of the sample. What was sequenced was peripheral blood. The receptors derive from a man in his fifties or sixties with acute or convalescent COVID-19.

This chain connects TRBV6-5 to TRBJ2-7, with 9 nucleotides matching TRBD2. Looked up from germline, CDR1 is MNHEY and CDR2 is SVGAGI. This CDR3 spans 15 amino acids. V shed 5 bases, J shed 5 bases, and the junction held 10 bases outside the gene matches. The CDR3 here is CASSNPAGGRDEQYF. CDR3 bases: TGTGCCAGCAGTAACCCAGCGGGAGGAAGGGACGAGCAGTACTTC.

This clone came up once. This chain joins TRBV9 and TRBJ1-6; D may be TRBD1 (5 bases). CDR3 length equals 16 residues. The V gene lost 4 bases and the J gene lost 14 bases, with 25 bases spanning the gap. Germline CDR1 and CDR2: SGDLS and YYNGEE. CDR3 sequence (DNA): TGTGCCAGCAGCCGATCCCCTGAGGGCCGCCGGGGGGCCCTCCACTTT. Its protein product is CASSRSPEGRRGALHF.

The V and J genes are TRBV6-5 and TRBJ2-3; TRBD1 matches at 7 bases. The CDR3 has 15 amino acids. Germline-derived CDR1 and CDR2 are MNHEY and SVGAGI. With 6 bases clipped from V and 0 bases from J, the junction kept 6 bases outside the gene matches. The CDR3 nucleotides are TGTGCCAGCAGCCGCGGACAGGTCAGCACAGATACGCAGTATTTT. Its translation: CASSRGQVSTDTQYF.

The V gene is TRBV18, the J gene TRBJ1-3, with a tentative D call TRBD1 (6 bases). The germline CDR1 and CDR2 sequences are KGHSH and LQKENI. This CDR3 is built from 16 residues. V lost 0 bases and J 0 bases, leaving 9 bases between the germline ends. The CDR3 region has the DNA TGTGCCAGCTCACCACCGGGGGCGAGCTCTGGAAACACCATATATTTT. As protein: CASSPPGASSGNTIYF.

This chain links TRBV11-2 with TRBJ2-7; D is possibly TRBD2 (6 bases). Trimming took off 1 base at V and 2 bases at J, with 9 bases between the two ends. Germline lookup yields CDR1 SGHAT and CDR2 FQNNGV. The CDR3 consists of 14 residues. CDR3 sequence reads: CASSLVRRAYEQYF. In DNA, the CDR3 is TGTGCCAGCAGCTTAGTCCGGAGGGCCTACGAGCAGTACTTC.

The rearrangement uses TRBV18 and TRBJ2-3; 8 positions match TRBD2. Germline V gene data show CDR1 as KGHSH and CDR2 as LQKENI. The CDR3 is made up of 17 amino acids. Unmatched junction bases numbered 10, after V lost 1 base and J lost 4 bases. The CDR3 here is CASSPRSPGGGSDTQYF. In nucleotides, the CDR3 is TGTGCCAGCTCACCACGCTCCCCGGGAGGGGGGTCAGATACGCAGTATTTT.

The CDR3 sequence is CASSFQDISYEQYF. The CDR3 DNA is TGTGCCAGCAGCTTCCAGGACATCTCCTACGAGCAGTACTTC. The chain is built from TRBV11-2 and TRBJ2-7; tentative D call: TRBD1 (5 bases). V was clipped by 3 bases and J by 0 bases, with 9 bases between them. Germline V gives CDR1 SGHAT, CDR2 FQNNGV. There are 14 residues in the CDR3.

The J gene is TRBJ1-2, the V gene TRBV18; tentative D call: TRBD1 (6 bases). The V gene's germline CDR1 is KGHSH and CDR2 LQKENI. This CDR3 has 14 amino acids. With 5 bases removed from V and 2 bases from J, the gap between germline ends came to 12 bases. The DNA for the CDR3 is TGTGCCAGCTCAATCGAAGGACAGAACTATGGCTACACCTTC. This gives the protein CASSIEGQNYGYTF.

This clone was detected once. The CDR3 spells CASSNLQGVGQYGYTF. For the CDR3, the DNA is TGTGCCAGCAGCAATTTGCAGGGGGTCGGCCAGTATGGCTACACCTTC. The J gene is TRBJ1-2, the V gene TRBV11-3; TRBD1 matches 7 bases. Per germline, CDR1 SGHNT and CDR2 YENEEA. The CDR3 has 16 residues. J gave up 5 bases and V 5 bases, and 14 bases lay outside the gene matches.

V usage is TRBV7-9 and J usage is TRBJ2-7; 8 bases are a match to TRBD2. Germline V gives CDR1 SEHNR, CDR2 FQNEAQ (reference sequence). V gave up 4 bases and J gave up 4 bases; unmatched junction bases: 9. The CDR3 contains 15 residues. The chain's CDR3 is CASSSPGGEKYEQYF. The CDR3 nucleotides are TGTGCCAGCAGCTCCCCCGGGGGGGAGAAGTACGAGCAGTACTTC.

The chain links TRBV5-1 to TRBJ1-2, with 9 bases matching TRBD1. The CDR3 sequence is 16 residues long. J lost 2 bases, V lost 0 bases, and 5 bases had no gene match. Germline CDR1 reads SGHRS; CDR2 reads YFSETQ. The CDR3 DNA reads as TGCGCCAGCAGCTTGGGCGGGACAGGGCTCAACTATGGCTACACCTTC. Its protein product is CASSLGGTGLNYGYTF.

The J gene is TRBJ2-5, the V gene TRBV27; TRBD1 matches at 8 bases. This CDR3 has 18 amino acids. With 5 bases clipped from V and 2 bases from J, the junction kept 16 bases outside the gene matches. Germline-derived CDR1 and CDR2 are MNHEY and SMNVEV (reference sequence). CDR3 region: CASSPQTGATPRQETQYF. The DNA of the CDR3 is TGTGCCAGCAGTCCTCAGACAGGGGCTACCCCTCGACAAGAGACCCAGTACTTC.

The chain links TRBV5-1 to TRBJ2-5, with TRBD2 as a possible D gene (5 bases). The V gene's germline CDR1 is SGHRS and CDR2 YFSETQ. V was clipped by 4 bases and J by 4 bases, with 20 bases between them. This CDR3 has 16 amino acids. The chain's CDR3 is CASSPSLTGVGETQYF. CDR3 DNA sequence: TGCGCCAGCAGCCCCTCCCTGACCGGGGTAGGAGAGACCCAGTACTTC.

This chain connects TRBV30 to TRBJ2-2, with 9 bases that match TRBD2. The CDR3 consists of 17 residues. The V gene's germline CDR1 is GTSNPN and CDR2 SVGIG (reference sequence). V was clipped by 2 bases and J by 2 bases; unmatched bases: 9. CDR3 bases: TGTGCCTGGAGTCCCCGTCGAGCGGGAGGCAACACCGGGGAGCTGTTTTTT. Its protein is CAWSPRRAGGNTGELFF.

V usage is TRBV2 and J usage is TRBJ1-1; D is uncertain. Looked up from germline, CDR1 is SNHLY and CDR2 is FYNNEI. The length of the CDR3 is 11 residues. V lost 8 bases and J 1 base, leaving 5 bases between the germline ends. CDR3 coding DNA: TGTGCCAGCCTAGCGAACACTGAAGCTTTCTTT. Residues: CASLANTEAFF.

The rearrangement joins TRBV5-8 to TRBJ1-2, with D possibly being TRBD1 (6 bases). The CDR3 loop spans 15 amino acids. Trimming cost V 1 base and J 8 bases, with 18 bases left between them. CDR1 is SGHTS and CDR2 is YDEGEE in the germline V gene. The CDR3 spells CASSLQFGQSDGYTF. CDR3 sequence (DNA): TGTGCCAGCAGCTTGCAGTTCGGACAGAGTGACGGCTACACCTTC.

The chain joins TRBV6-2 or TRBV6-3 to TRBJ2-1, with 7 bases identical to TRBD2. The CDR3 spans 16 residues. CDR1 and CDR2 from the germline V gene are MNHEY and SVGEGT. V shed 6 bases and J 8 bases; nucleotides not matched to a gene: 16. The DNA for the CDR3 is TGTGCCAGCAGCGAAGAGCGGGGAGACCTGTCTGATGAGCAGTTCTTC. Translating it yields CASSEERGDLSDEQFF.

This clone was detected only once. The genes are TRBV4-1 and TRBJ1-4; 7 nucleotides line up with TRBD1. V shed 3 bases and J 0 bases; nucleotides not matched to a gene: 4. Per the germline V gene, CDR1 is MGHRA and CDR2 is YSYEKL. This CDR3 has 16 residues. Here the CDR3 DNA reads TGCGCCAGCAGCCATAACCAGGGGGCAACTAATGAAAAACTGTTTTTT. This sequence encodes CASSHNQGATNEKLFF.

V is TRBV19 and J is TRBJ2-7; no clear D gene. CDR3 length equals 15 residues. From germline, CDR1 is LNHDA and CDR2 SQIVND (reference sequence). Trimming shortened V by 3 bases and J by 0 bases, and 12 bases separated the two germline ends. CDR3 protein: CASSIRIFSSYEQYF. CDR3 DNA: TGTGCCAGTAGTATTCGAATTTTTAGCTCCTACGAGCAGTACTTC.

The chain recombines TRBV12-5 with TRBJ1-4; TRBD1 matches at 7 bases. The germline gives CDR1 LGHNT, CDR2 FRNRAP. This CDR3 region has 13 residues. V shed 6 bases, J shed 8 bases, and the junction held 6 bases outside the gene matches. The CDR3, as DNA: TGTGCTAGTGGGCAGGGGGGCCTGGAAAAACTGTTTTTT. Residues: CASGQGGLEKLFF.

The chain has TRBV30 and TRBJ1-3; D perhaps matches TRBD1 (5 bases). Trimming took 5 bases from V and 4 from J, leaving 12 bases between them. Germline CDR1 is GTSNPN and CDR2 is SVGIG (reference sequence). The CDR3 spans 13 residues. The CDR3 spells CAWGRAGGNTIYF. The CDR3 DNA follows: TGTGCCTGGGGCCGGGCAGGGGGAAACACCATATATTTT.

The genes are TRBV7-9 and TRBJ2-7, with TRBD2 matching 12 bases. V was clipped by 2 bases and J by 7 bases; unmatched bases: 6. The CDR3 has 15 residues. CDR1 and CDR2 (germline): SEHNR, FQNEAQ (reference sequence). The CDR3 nucleotides read TGTGCCAGCAGCTTATCGACTAGCGGGAGTGGTGAGCAGTACTTC. This encodes CASSLSTSGSGEQYF.

The chain links TRBV5-1 to TRBJ2-1, with D unclear. With 7 bases removed from V and 9 bases from J, the gap between germline ends came to 23 bases. CDR1 and CDR2 (germline): SGHRS, YFSETQ. The CDR3 consists of 15 residues. The CDR3 loop reads CASSSPTVRGGEQFF. In nucleotides, the CDR3 is TGCGCCAGCTCCAGCCCGACTGTGCGCGGCGGTGAGCAGTTCTTC.

The V and J genes are TRBV21-1 and TRBJ2-1; the D segment call TRBD2 is taken from the table without a DNA check. TRBV21-1 counts as a pseudogene. This CDR3 is 21 amino acids long. In DNA form, the CDR3 reads TGTGCCAGCAGCAAAGCTTGCAAGGGAGGGCTAGCGGGGCGATCCTACAATGAGCAGTTCTTC. Amino acids: CASSKACKGGLAGRSYNEQFF.